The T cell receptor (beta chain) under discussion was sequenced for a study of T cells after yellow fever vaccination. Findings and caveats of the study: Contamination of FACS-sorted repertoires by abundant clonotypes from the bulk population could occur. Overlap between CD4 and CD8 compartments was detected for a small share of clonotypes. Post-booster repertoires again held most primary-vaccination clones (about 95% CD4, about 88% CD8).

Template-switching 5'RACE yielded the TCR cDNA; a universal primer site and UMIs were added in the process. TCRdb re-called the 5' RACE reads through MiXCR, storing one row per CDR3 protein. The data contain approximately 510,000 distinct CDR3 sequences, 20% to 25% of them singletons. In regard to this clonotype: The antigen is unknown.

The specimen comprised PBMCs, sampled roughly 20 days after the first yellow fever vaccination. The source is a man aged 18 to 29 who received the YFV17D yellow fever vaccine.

In DNA, the CDR3 is TGTGCCAGCAGTTACAGGGTAGCGGCCAACTATGGCTACACCTTC. Translation: CASSYRVAANYGYTF. The chain links TRBV6-2 or TRBV6-3 to TRBJ1-2; no clear D gene. CDR1 is MNHEY, CDR2 SVGEGT, per germline. Trimming left V 2 bases short and J 2 bases short, with 12 bases between. The CDR3 totals 15 residues.